Listed here are 24 T cell receptor beta chains from one sample, sequenced in a study of control samples from healthy donors and cancer patients. Assay: immunoSEQ multiplex PCR; the TCRdb copy retains only in-frame clones and omits some. The sample consists of 150,000 to 180,000 clones, 85% to 95% of them appearing once. Sequenced sample: blood. The receptors originated from a middle-aged man in good health.

The V gene is TRBV7-2, the J gene TRBJ1-2; no clear D gene. Germline CDR1 reads SGHTA; CDR2 reads FQGNSA. There are 15 residues in the CDR3. V lost 7 bases, J lost 7 bases, and 22 bases lay in between. The CDR3 region has the DNA TGTGCCAGCACTAAAAAAGATGGAGGTTGGGGTGGCTACACCTTC. It encodes CASTKKDGGWGGYTF.

This chain connects TRBV18 to TRBJ2-7; TRBD1 aligns across 8 bases. The germline gives CDR1 KGHSH, CDR2 LQKENI. CDR3 length: 14 amino acids. The ends lost 1 base at V and 5 bases at J; junction bases unmatched: 4. This CDR3 reads CASSPRAGGHEQYF. CDR3 DNA: TGTGCCAGCTCACCACGGGCAGGGGGCCACGAGCAGTACTTC. Complete variable domain (other parts from reference TRBV18 and TRBJ2-7): NAGVMQNPRHLVRRRGQEARLRCSPMKGHSHVYWYRQLPEEGLKFMVYLQKENIIDESGMPKERFSAEFPKEGPSILRIQQVVRGDSAAYFCASSPRAGGHEQYFGPGTRLTVT.

Worth noting for this clone: Distinct nucleotide sequences in the sample also encode this CDR3. This chain uses TRBV24-1 with TRBJ2-7; D may be TRBD1 (6 bases). The V and J ends lost 1 base and 3 bases respectively, with 6 bases between them. The CDR3 contains 13 residues. Germline V gene lookup returns CDR1 KGHDR and CDR2 SFDVKD. CDR3 nucleotides: TGTGCCACCAGTGATTTAGGGGGCTACGAGCAGTACTTC. Protein sequence: CATSDLGGYEQYF.

This rearrangement joins TRBV11-2 to TRBJ1-1; D unclear. Germline lookup yields CDR1 SGHAT and CDR2 FQNNGV. This CDR3 is built from 13 residues. V was trimmed by 1 base and J by 1 base, leaving 4 bases between them. The CDR3 sequence: CASSLGQNTEAFF. CDR3 DNA sequence: TGTGCCAGCAGCTTAGGACAGAACACTGAAGCTTTCTTT. Full variable domain (rest looked up from reference TRBV11-2 and TRBJ1-1): EAGVAQSPRYKIIEKRQSVAFWCNPISGHATLYWYQQILGQGPKLLIQFQNNGVVDDSQLPKDRFSAERLKGVDSTLKIQPAKLEDSAVYLCASSLGQNTEAFFGQGTRLTVV.

The V and J genes are TRBV19 and TRBJ1-3; 8 bases map to TRBD1. The germline CDR1 and CDR2 sequences are LNHDA and SQIVND (reference sequence). This CDR3 has 15 amino acids. Losses at the gene ends were 3 bases for V and 8 bases for J; bases not matched to a gene: 9. The CDR3 DNA reads as TGTGCCAGTAGTATCCAGGGGGCCTCAGTCTACACCATATATTTT. It specifies CASSIQGASVYTIYF. The full variable domain, with the rest looked up from reference TRBV19 and TRBJ1-3, is DGGITQSPKYLFRKEGQNVTLSCEQNLNHDAMYWYRQDPGQGLRLIYYSQIVNDFQKGDIAEGYSVSREKKESFPLTVTSAQKNPTAFYLCASSIQGASVYTIYFGEGSWLTVV.

This chain links TRBV11-2 with TRBJ1-1; D not certain. This CDR3 has 14 residues. V lost 3 bases to trimming and J lost 6 bases, with 14 bases between them. Germline CDR1 is SGHAT and CDR2 is FQNNGV. The chain's CDR3 is CASSFRETGPEAFF. CDR3 sequence (DNA): TGTGCCAGCAGCTTTCGGGAAACCGGTCCTGAAGCTTTCTTT.

V and J are TRBV6-1 and TRBJ1-2; tentative D call: TRBD1 (5 bases). Germline lookup yields CDR1 MNHNS and CDR2 SASEGT. CDR3 length: 14 residues. V shed 2 bases and J shed 4 bases, with 11 bases lying between them. In DNA form, the CDR3 reads TGTGCCAGCAGTGAACGCAGGGTCGCCTATGGCTACACCTTC. Protein: CASSERRVAYGYTF.

The chain uses TRBV30 and TRBJ2-7, with D unresolved. The CDR3 covers 12 residues. V shed 0 bases and J shed 5 bases, with 8 bases lying between them. Per germline, CDR1 GTSNPN and CDR2 SVGIG (reference sequence). This CDR3 reads CAWSVIPDEQYF. In nucleotides, the CDR3 is TGTGCCTGGAGTGTGATCCCAGACGAGCAGTACTTC.

The V gene is TRBV6-1, the J gene TRBJ1-4, with a tentative D call TRBD1 (6 bases). The CDR3 length is 17 residues. The V gene lost 3 bases and the J gene lost 7 bases, with 21 bases spanning the gap. Germline V gene data show CDR1 as MNHNS and CDR2 as SASEGT. CDR3 loop: CASSDNPGHLRPEKLFF. Written as DNA, the CDR3 is TGTGCCAGCAGTGACAACCCGGGACATCTGAGACCTGAAAAACTGTTTTTT.

The chain links TRBV19 to TRBJ1-1; D gene ambiguous. The germline V and J ends were trimmed by 3 bases and 1 base, with 12 bases remaining between them. Germline assignment: CDR1 LNHDA and CDR2 SQIVND (reference sequence). The CDR3 extends over 15 amino acids. In DNA, the CDR3 is TGTGCCAGTAGTATGGATTCGGGCAGGAACACTGAAGCTTTCTTT. Its translation: CASSMDSGRNTEAFF.

This chain uses TRBV18 with TRBJ1-5; TRBD1 matches at 11 bases. There are 19 residues in the CDR3. From germline, CDR1 is KGHSH and CDR2 LQKENI. The J segment lost 4 bases and the V segment lost 0 bases, leaving 11 bases of the junction unmatched. CDR3 DNA: TGTGCCAGCTCACCACCACGTCCCCTGGGACAGGGGGAGAATCAGCCCCAGCATTTT. Translation gives CASSPPRPLGQGENQPQHF.

The chain is built from TRBV30 and TRBJ1-4, with TRBD1 matching 8 bases. This CDR3 spans 15 amino acids. V gave up 3 bases and J gave up 8 bases; unmatched junction bases: 11. CDR1 GTSNPN and CDR2 SVGIG come from the germline V gene (reference sequence). In DNA form, the CDR3 reads TGTGCCTGGAGAGGCCTTGGACAGGGCGAGGAAAAACTGTTTTTT. Protein product: CAWRGLGQGEEKLFF.

The chain employs TRBV6-2 or TRBV6-3 and TRBJ2-1, with 11 bases matching TRBD2. Germline CDR1 reads MNHEY; CDR2 reads SVGEGT. V gave up 6 bases and J gave up 15 bases; unmatched junction bases: 13. The CDR3 has 14 residues. The DNA of the CDR3 is TGTGCCAGCAGCAATCTAGCGGGGGGCCGAAACTGGTTCTTC. It translates to CASSNLAGGRNWFF.

The rearrangement links TRBV19 to TRBJ1-1; maybe TRBD1 (6 bases). Deletions cut 6 bases from V and 8 bases from J, with 10 bases between. The CDR3 has 11 amino acids. Looked up from germline, CDR1 is LNHDA and CDR2 is SQIVND (reference sequence). CDR3 sequence (DNA): TGTGCCAGTAGACAGGGAAGGGAAGCTTTCTTT. Protein: CASRQGREAFF.

This chain links TRBV6-5 with TRBJ1-5; D not certain. Germline CDR1 and CDR2: MNHEY and SVGAGI. With 6 bases removed from V and 0 bases from J, the gap between germline ends came to 12 bases. The CDR3 is made up of 15 amino acids. Written as DNA, the CDR3 is TGTGCCAGCAGCAGGATTCCTGTTAGCAATCAGCCCCAGCATTTT. Translated: CASSRIPVSNQPQHF.

The chain has TRBV7-6 and TRBJ1-6, with TRBD1 as a possible D gene (6 bases). CDR1 and CDR2 from the germline V gene are SGHVS and FNYEAQ. The V gene lost 4 bases and the J gene lost 6 bases, with 16 bases spanning the gap. The CDR3 length is 16 residues. The CDR3 nucleotides are TGTGCCAGCAGCTCCTTGGGGGGGCAGGGTAATTCACCCCTCCACTTT. It codes for CASSSLGGQGNSPLHF.

J is TRBJ2-1 and V is TRBV5-4, with D uncertain. The V gene's germline CDR1 is SGHNT and CDR2 YYREEE (reference sequence). Trimming cost V 2 bases and J 2 bases, with 14 bases left between them. This CDR3 region has 16 residues. The CDR3 DNA follows: TGTGCCAGCAGCTTCCCCGGTCAGCACCCCTACAATGAGCAGTTCTTC. This gives the protein CASSFPGQHPYNEQFF.

The CDR3 region is CASSKGGATNEKLFF. Here the CDR3 DNA reads TGTGCCAGCAGCAAAGGGGGAGCAACTAATGAAAAACTGTTTTTT. The genes are TRBV5-6 and TRBJ1-4; D is perhaps TRBD1 (6 bases). V lost 4 bases, J lost 0 bases, and 10 bases lay in between. Germline assignment: CDR1 SGHDT and CDR2 YYEEEE. The CDR3 covers 15 residues.

This chain uses TRBV5-5 with TRBJ2-2, with 7 bases aligning to TRBD1. Germline V CDR1 and CDR2: SGHKS, YYEKEE (reference sequence). CDR3 size: 15 residues. The V and J ends lost 4 bases and 2 bases, in that order; junction bases with no gene match: 5. Here the CDR3 DNA reads TGTGCCAGCAGCCCTGACAGGGCTAACACCGGGGAGCTGTTTTTT. It encodes CASSPDRANTGELFF.

As regards this clone: The sample has other DNA sequences that encode this CDR3 too. The J gene is TRBJ2-7, the V gene TRBV5-6; no definite D call. The CDR3 covers 11 residues. The V gene lost 1 base and the J gene lost 6 bases, with 5 bases spanning the gap. Germline CDR1 reads SGHDT; CDR2 reads YYEEEE. The CDR3 DNA reads TGTGCCAGCAGCTTGAACCGCGAGCAGTACTTC. Translating it yields CASSLNREQYF.

The CDR3 DNA sequence: TGCGCCAGCAGCCCCGAGGGCGCCTATGGCTACACCTTC. It encodes CASSPEGAYGYTF. This chain links TRBV5-1 with TRBJ1-2; D ambiguous. The CDR3 length is 13 residues. V shed 4 bases and J shed 4 bases, with 11 bases lying between them. In germline, CDR1 is SGHRS, CDR2 YFSETQ.

The V gene is TRBV18, the J gene TRBJ1-4; no clear D gene. Germline CDR1 is KGHSH and CDR2 is LQKENI. Trimming removed 5 bases at V and 8 bases at J, with 12 bases between. This CDR3 region has 13 residues. This CDR3 reads CASSANREEKLFF. The CDR3, as DNA: TGTGCCAGCTCAGCCAACCGGGAGGAAAAACTGTTTTTT. The whole variable domain, filled in from reference TRBV18 and TRBJ1-4, reads NAGVMQNPRHLVRRRGQEARLRCSPMKGHSHVYWYRQLPEEGLKFMVYLQKENIIDESGMPKERFSAEFPKEGPSILRIQQVVRGDSAAYFCASSANREEKLFFGSGTQLSVL.

This chain joins TRBV30 and TRBJ2-3; 14 bases map to TRBD2. The germline gives CDR1 GTSNPN, CDR2 SVGIG (reference sequence). This CDR3 is 14 amino acids long. V gave up 8 bases and J gave up 0 bases; unmatched junction bases: 1. Here the CDR3 DNA reads TGTGCCCGGACTAGCGGGGGGAGCACAGATACGCAGTATTTT. It translates to CARTSGGSTDTQYF.

V usage is TRBV14 and J usage is TRBJ2-1; 11 nucleotides align to TRBD2. Trimming removed 0 bases from V and 0 bases from J; junction bases left unmatched: 10. From germline, CDR1 is SGHDN and CDR2 FVKESK. CDR3 size: 20 residues. DNA of the CDR3: TGTGCCAGCAGCCAAGATTCGGGGACTAGCGGACCTAGCTCCTACAATGAGCAGTTCTTC. Amino acids: CASSQDSGTSGPSSYNEQFF. The complete variable domain, with remaining parts taken from reference TRBV14 and TRBJ2-1, reads EAGVTQFPSHSVIEKGQTVTLRCDPISGHDNLYWYRRVMGKEIKFLLHFVKESKQDESGMPNNRFLAERTGGTYSTLKVQPAELEDSGVYFCASSQDSGTSGPSSYNEQFFGPGTRLTVL.